This T cell receptor (beta chain) was sequenced in a study of T cells after yellow fever vaccination. This clonotype appeared many times. The CDR3 has 13 residues. Trimming removed 0 bases from V and 9 bases from J, with 9 bases in between. The germline CDR1 and CDR2 sequences are MRHNA and SNTAGT. In TCRdb, the 5' RACE reads were re-called with MiXCR into one record per CDR3 protein. The sample lists 25,000 to 30,000 distinct CDR3 sequences; around 4.6% were seen once. This sequence joins TRBV6-4 and TRBJ2-1; D gene uncertain. The receptor was derived from a man younger than 40 who received the YFV17D yellow fever vaccine. This specimen consisted of CD8+ T cells sorted from PBMCs, obtained 10 days after the yellow fever booster vaccination. CDR3 bases: TGTGCCAGCAGTGACTCAGGGTCGCGTGAGCAGTTCTTC. This codes for CASSDSGSREQFF.